This T cell receptor beta chain was sequenced in a study of T cell changes during pregnancy in multiple sclerosis. V was clipped by 6 bases and J by 7 bases; unmatched bases: 19. Germline V CDR1 and CDR2: SQVTM, ANQGSEA. CDR3 length: 17 amino acids. The assay was immunoSEQ multiplex PCR, and TCRdb's table has in-frame clones only and misses some. The sample consists of under 85,000 clones, 90% of them appearing once. The specimen was peripheral blood, collected in the third trimester of pregnancy. The receptor's source is a female donor with multiple sclerosis, enrolled in a pregnancy study. The chain uses TRBV29-1 and TRBJ2-1; 9 bases agree with TRBD2. The chain's CDR3 is CSVMGLSGSFSSNEQFF. As DNA, the CDR3 is TGCAGCGTAATGGGGCTTAGCGGGAGTTTTTCCAGTAATGAGCAGTTCTTC.